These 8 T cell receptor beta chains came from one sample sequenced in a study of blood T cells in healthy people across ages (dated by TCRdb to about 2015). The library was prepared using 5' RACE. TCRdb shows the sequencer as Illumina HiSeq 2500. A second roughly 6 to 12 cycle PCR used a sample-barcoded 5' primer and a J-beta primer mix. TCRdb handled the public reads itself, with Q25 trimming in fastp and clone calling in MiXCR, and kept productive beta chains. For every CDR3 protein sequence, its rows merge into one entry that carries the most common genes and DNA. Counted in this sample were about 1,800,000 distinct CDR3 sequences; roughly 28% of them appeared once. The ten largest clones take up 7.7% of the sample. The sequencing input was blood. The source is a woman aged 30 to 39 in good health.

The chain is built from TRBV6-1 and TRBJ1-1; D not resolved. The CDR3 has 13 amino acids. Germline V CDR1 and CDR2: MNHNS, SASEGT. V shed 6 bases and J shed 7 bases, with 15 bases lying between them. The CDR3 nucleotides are TGTGCCAGCAGGGATCTCAGGTCCGGTGAAGCTTTCTTT. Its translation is CASRDLRSGEAFF.

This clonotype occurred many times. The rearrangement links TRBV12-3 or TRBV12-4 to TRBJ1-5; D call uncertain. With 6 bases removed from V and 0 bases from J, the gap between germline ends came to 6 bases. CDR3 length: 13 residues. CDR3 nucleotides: TGTGCCAGCAGCCAGTATAGCAATCAGCCCCAGCATTTT. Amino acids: CASSQYSNQPQHF.

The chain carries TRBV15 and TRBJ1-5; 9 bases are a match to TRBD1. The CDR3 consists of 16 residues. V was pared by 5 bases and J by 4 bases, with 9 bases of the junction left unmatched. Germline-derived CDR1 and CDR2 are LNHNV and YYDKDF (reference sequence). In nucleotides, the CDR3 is TGTGCCACCAGCTGGACCGGGACAGGGCCTAATCAGCCCCAGCATTTT. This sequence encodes CATSWTGTGPNQPQHF.

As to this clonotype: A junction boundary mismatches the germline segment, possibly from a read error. Here the CDR3 reads CANSSLPWREGTSEQYF. In DNA, the CDR3 is TGTGCCAACAGCTCGTTACCCTGGCGGGAGGGAACGTCCGAGCAGTACTTC. This chain links TRBV7-9 with TRBJ2-7; TRBD2 aligns across 9 bases. The CDR3 is 17 residues long. Germline CDR1 reads SEHNR; CDR2 reads FQNEAQ (reference sequence).

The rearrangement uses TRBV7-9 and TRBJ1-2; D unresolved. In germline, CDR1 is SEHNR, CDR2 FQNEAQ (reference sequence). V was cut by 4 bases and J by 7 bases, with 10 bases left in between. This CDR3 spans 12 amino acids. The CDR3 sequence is CASSWGSGGYTF. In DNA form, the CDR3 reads TGTGCCAGCAGCTGGGGAAGTGGTGGCTACACCTTC. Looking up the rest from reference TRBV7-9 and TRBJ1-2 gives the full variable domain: DTGVSQNPRHKITKRGQNVTFRCDPISEHNRLYWYRQTLGQGPEFLTYFQNEAQLEKSRLLSDRFSAERPKGSFSTLEIQRTEQGDSAMYLCASSWGSGGYTFGSGTRLTVV.

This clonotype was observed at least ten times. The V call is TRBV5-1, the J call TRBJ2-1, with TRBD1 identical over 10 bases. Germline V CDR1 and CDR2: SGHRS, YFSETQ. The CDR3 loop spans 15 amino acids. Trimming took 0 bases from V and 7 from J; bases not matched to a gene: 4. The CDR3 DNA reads TGCGCCAGCAGCTTGGAGGGGACAGGGGCGAATGAGCAGTTCTTC. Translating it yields CASSLEGTGANEQFF. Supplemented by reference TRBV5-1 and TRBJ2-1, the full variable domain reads KAGVTQTPRYLIKTRGQQVTLSCSPISGHRSVSWYQQTPGQGLQFLFEYFSETQRNKGNFPGRFSGRQFSNSRSEMNVSTLELGDSALYLCASSLEGTGANEQFFGPGTRLTVL.

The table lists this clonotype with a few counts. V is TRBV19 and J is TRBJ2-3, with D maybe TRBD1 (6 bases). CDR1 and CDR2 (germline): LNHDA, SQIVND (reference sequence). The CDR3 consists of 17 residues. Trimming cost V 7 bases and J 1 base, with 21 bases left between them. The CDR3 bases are TGTGCCAGTATGACCCGTCTTGGGGGCTTTGGCACAGATACGCAGTATTTT. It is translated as CASMTRLGGFGTDTQYF.

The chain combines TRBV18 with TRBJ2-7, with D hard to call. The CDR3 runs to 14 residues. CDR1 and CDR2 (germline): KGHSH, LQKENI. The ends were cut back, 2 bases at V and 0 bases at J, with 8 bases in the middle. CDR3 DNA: TGTGCCAGCTCACCAAATTCGGACTCCTACGAGCAGTACTTC. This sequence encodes CASSPNSDSYEQYF.